Included here is one TCR beta chain sequence, with context. Its matching antigen is unknown. This record belongs to a study of shared clonotypes between healthy human individuals. General study results and limits: Tissue TCR repertoires likely differ from these blood-only repertoires. A handful of donors showed sharing of about 4.6% of naive CD4 clonotypes.

Between the trimmed V and J ends, which lost 1 base and 0 bases, there was a span of 11 bases. Germline CDR1 is SGDLS and CDR2 is YYNGEE. The CDR3 has 16 residues. Over several immunoSEQ plates, each subset's genomic DNA was distributed in even portions. Clones were sequenced by immunoSEQ multiplex PCR, and TCRdb holds only the in-frame ones, with some missing. This table holds about 100,000 clones, over 65% found once. The chain couples TRBV9 to TRBJ1-3; no definite D call. The sequence was obtained from a woman younger than 45 in good health. Sequenced material: memory CD8+ T cells sorted from blood. The subset denotes: CD45RO+ cells pooled with CCR7-negative TemRA cells. CDR3 sequence (DNA): TGTGCCAGCAGCGTAACCGACATCGCCTCTGGAAACACCATATATTTT. Translated: CASSVTDIASGNTIYF.